This T cell receptor (beta chain) was observed in a study of T cell responses to AZD1222 COVID-19 vaccine. Study outcomes and limitations: Spike-specific TCR breadth and depth both grew after two AZD1222 doses. Just 5 or 6 AZD1222 recipients tested seropositive at baseline. Spike-spanning, vaccine-associated CD4 TCRs were dominant at 160-218 and 743-854.

In its sample, this clone was seen once. The antigen is undetermined. Looked up from germline, CDR1 is LGHDT and CDR2 is YNNKEL (reference sequence). V lost 1 base, J lost 0 bases, and 7 bases lay in between. This CDR3 spans 16 amino acids. Libraries were prepared by immunoSEQ multiplex PCR; TCRdb keeps only in-frame clonotypes and omits some of them. The table includes some 100,000 clones, approximately 91% detected once. The V call is TRBV3-1 (or the pseudogene TRBV3-2), the J call TRBJ1-6; D not certain. Specimen: peripheral blood, collected on day 0 of AZD1222 vaccination. The receptor's source is an adult in good health. This CDR3 reads CASSQVGSSYNSPLHF. The CDR3 nucleotides read TGTGCCAGCAGCCAAGTAGGGAGCTCCTATAATTCACCCCTCCACTTT.